The source of this TCR beta chain is a study of CD8 T cells in ankylosing spondylitis. Study-wide findings and caveats: A number of the motif variants had already been described in reactive arthritis synovial fluid and blood. The disease-linked clones had a CD8+ phenotype and low blood frequencies. A TCR beta motif of 7 to 9 highly homologous variants seemed to mark ankylosing spondylitis blood.

Per germline, CDR1 SGHRS and CDR2 YFSETQ. Trimming cost V 4 bases and J 4 bases, with 15 bases left between them. This CDR3 is 14 amino acids long. Ten or more counts support this clonotype. Its antigen is not identified. It was by quantitative 5'-RACE with molecular barcodes that TCR beta libraries were made. TCRdb analysed the 5' RACE reads with MiXCR anew, one entry per CDR3 protein. The profile shows roughly 35,000 distinct CDR3 sequences, roughly 11% of them singletons. This sequence was found in a male donor with ankylosing spondylitis. The sequenced material came from synovial fluid, either unsorted or a sorted T cell fraction (not recorded which). This chain connects TRBV5-1 to TRBJ2-7; D possibly corresponds to TRBD1 (8 bases). For the CDR3, the DNA is TGCGCCAGCAGCCGAGACAGGGGAGGGTACGAGCAGTACTTC. Translation gives CASSRDRGGYEQYF. Using reference TRBV5-1 and TRBJ2-7 for the parts outside the CDR3, the full variable domain is KAGVTQTPRYLIKTRGQQVTLSCSPISGHRSVSWYQQTPGQGLQFLFEYFSETQRNKGNFPGRFSGRQFSNSRSEMNVSTLELGDSALYLCASSRDRGGYEQYFGPGTRLTVT.